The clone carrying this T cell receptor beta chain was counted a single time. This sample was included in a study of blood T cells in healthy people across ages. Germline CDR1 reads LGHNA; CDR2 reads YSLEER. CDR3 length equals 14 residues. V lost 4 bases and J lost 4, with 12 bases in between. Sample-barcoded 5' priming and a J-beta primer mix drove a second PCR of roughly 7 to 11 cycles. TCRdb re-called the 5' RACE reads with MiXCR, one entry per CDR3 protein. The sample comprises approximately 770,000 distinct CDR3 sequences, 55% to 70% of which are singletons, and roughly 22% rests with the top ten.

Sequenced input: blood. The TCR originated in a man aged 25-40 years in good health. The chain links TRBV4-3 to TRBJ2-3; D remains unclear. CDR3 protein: CASSRLMAPDTQYF. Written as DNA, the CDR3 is TGCGCCAGCAGCCGATTAATGGCCCCAGATACGCAGTATTTT.